This T cell receptor beta chain was identified in a study of control samples from healthy donors and cancer patients. Trimming left V 1 base short and J 3 bases short, with 12 bases between. Germline CDR1 and CDR2: LGHDT and YNNKEL (reference sequence). The CDR3 has 15 amino acids. Libraries were prepared by immunoSEQ multiplex PCR; TCRdb keeps only in-frame clonotypes and omits some of them. The data show about 92,000 clones, approximately 78% seen once. In its sample, this clone was seen a few times. The chain combines TRBV3-1 (or the pseudogene TRBV3-2) with TRBJ2-5; perhaps D is TRBD1 or TRBD2 (5 bases each). The receptor's source is a woman aged 55 to 70 in good health. The sample was blood. CDR3 DNA sequence: TGTGCCAGCAGCCAAGTAAGGATGGGGGAAGAGACCCAGTACTTC. This sequence encodes CASSQVRMGEETQYF.